Included here is one T cell receptor (beta chain) sequence, with context. The antigen it binds to is not known. The record has no base qualities; no much larger clone is one base away. According to the germline V gene, CDR1 reads SQVTM and CDR2 reads ANQGSEA. CDR3 length: 18 amino acids, cysteine to phenylalanine. The DNA shown is the 54-base CDR3, in frame from base 1. This record belongs to a study of cytomegalovirus exposure and HLA in healthy donors (dated by TCRdb to between 2016 and 2019). For the study in its entirety: An earlier analysis of approximately 640 of the donors reported 276 Gb of sequence data and some 100 million unique TCR beta sequences from about 179 million T cells. Roughly 300 gigabases of sequencing data and around 85 million unique TCR sequences made up an early release that covered nearly 650 HLA-typed donors. Among the roughly 390 genotyped donors, approximately 81% belonged to the genetic ancestry cluster associated with self-reported Caucasian donors. The study aimed to test whether cataloging public T cell receptors could reveal signatures of past pathogen exposure. Using immunosequencing, the study profiled T cell repertoires from fewer than 850 subjects and related those repertoires to cytomegalovirus serostatus. In addition to the first cohort of around 670 subjects, a separate validation cohort of about 120 different subjects was used. High-throughput TCR immunosequencing, statistical association of individual TCRs with disease status, and machine learning were combined to predict cytomegalovirus infection status. In a later analysis, previously published TCR beta repertoires from some 640 donors were re-analyzed and high-resolution HLA genotyping was added so that TCR occurrence patterns could be studied. Rather than using new phenotypic data, the later analysis identified candidate immune exposures from TCR beta sequences and from how often those sequences occurred across donors. To decide whether each TCR beta V gene segment behaved as functional or pseudogenic, an earlier analysis of some 580 of the donors relied on high-throughput TCR beta sequencing. Donor age, sex, ethnicity and CMV serostatus were collected together with the repertoire data. A later genetic analysis used genome-wide SNP genotypes for about three fifths of the 666 donors, treating that subset as a discovery cohort. Every repertoire in the discovery cohort had been generated on one and the same sequencing platform. Class I and class II HLA loci were covered by the typing at four-digit resolution. Typing coverage differed by locus: A, B, C, DRB1 and DQB1 were typed in roughly 620-630 donors, DQA1 in 500 to 550, DPA1 in over 600, and DPB1 in roughly 470. A few DR-DQ haplotypes were treated as single units for association and clustering because of strong linkage in the cohort. Among about 360 genotyped donors of the cohort, an average of around 240,000 unique TCR beta nucleotide sequences were sequenced per donor, roughly 20% of them non-productive.

The cohort consisted of 600 to 700 healthy bone marrow donors. Cohort members were all nominally healthy when sampled, although unrecorded immune exposures were likely present. The donor was CMV seropositive and belonged to the group of over 250 seropositive cohort members. Each donor provided a peripheral blood sample, and peripheral blood mononuclear cells were used for TCR beta sequencing. Genomic DNA was extracted from the blood cell samples with the Qiagen DNeasy Blood Extraction Kit. Library construction relied on the immunoSEQ multiplex PCR assay. For the multiplex PCR, a mixture combining 60 forward primers for TCR Vbeta segments and 13 reverse primers for TCR Jbeta segments was used. The CDR3 region of rearranged TCR beta genes was amplified from genomic DNA by a multiplex PCR assay. Amplified TCR beta libraries were sequenced as 87-base-pair reads on the Illumina HiSeq System. The original pipeline was this. Across the 640 or so repertoires, a later analysis counted approximately 75 million unique TCR beta chains, around 10 million of which were shared by at least two donors. A nearest-neighbor algorithm error-corrected the raw reads and collapsed the reads into unique sequences, merging closely related sequences to remove PCR and sequencing errors. Alignment of CDR3 sequences to IMGT reference sequences was used to assign V, D and J gene segments. For a sequence to be retained, a match of at least six nucleotides was required to both a V gene segment and a J gene segment. Rearrangements were classified as productive when the CDR3 lacked stop codons and remained in frame with V and J, and all other rearrangements were classified as non-productive. CDR3 was defined according to IMGT convention as the region running from the second conserved V-encoded cysteine to the conserved J-encoded phenylalanine. In an earlier analysis of more than 550 of the donors, sequences lacking an unambiguous match to a single V gene segment were excluded. An earlier analysis of 500 to 700 of the donors classified V segments as functional when productive rearrangements were above 56.7% and as segregating when the standard deviation between donors was above 5%. A statistical classification framework was built for diagnosing cytomegalovirus status from the catalog of TCR beta chain sequences. V and J gene assignment, in a later analysis, came from comparing TCR nucleotide sequences with IMGT/GENE-DB human TR gene sequences. A later analysis assigned CDR3 sequences and most-parsimonious VDJ recombination scenarios with the TCRdist pipeline. In a later analysis, each TCR beta chain was defined by its CDR3 amino acid sequence together with its V-gene family, and reads lacking a unique V-gene family were excluded. In a later analysis, 450 to 600 highly shared, low-generation-probability nucleotide sequences were removed to address suspected cross-contamination and a sequencing artifact. A later analysis calculated a clonal expansion index for each public chain from normalized within-repertoire ranks of inferred template counts. Generation probabilities in a later analysis came from a VDJ recombination model fitted to out-of-frame rearrangements, and those results were checked against IGoR. In a later analysis, TCR-TCR, TCR-HLA and TCR-CMV co-occurrence was scored with hypergeometric tests, and a repertoire-size bias correction was applied to TCR pairs. False discovery rates were estimated in a later analysis by permuting HLA or CMV assignments 20 times. In a later analysis, co-occurring TCRs were grouped using DBSCAN, with TCRdist sequence similarity added in when clustering inside HLA-allele-positive subsets. Repertoires with fewer than 30,000 or more than 120,000 public chains were left out of co-occurrence clustering, as were four to six repertoires with anomalous nucleotide sharing. The immuneACCESS repertoire file appears here via TCRdb, limited to in-frame rearrangements. These files lack a portion of the clones; in checked studies, under half of the deficit traces to unresolved V genes, and the cause of the others is not known. V, J and clone size derive from that table, while D and trimming were established from the DNA sequence. A total of about 160,000 clones appear in this sample, around 83% of them only once. Nearly 6.5% of the sample lies in the top ten.

The paper's findings and limits, for the study overall: Cytomegalovirus status was reported to be diagnosed by the classifier with high specificity and sensitivity in both the original and validation cohorts. In a later analysis, HLA-associated TCR beta chains were found to be more clonally expanded and to have lower generation probabilities than equally common non-associated chains. Some IMGT-functional V segments, including TRBV6-2 and TRBV6-3, could not be told apart with the 87-base-pair reads, so those segments were excluded. A later analysis found that TCR association rates varied across HLA loci, with DRB1 alleles showing the most associated TCRs and HLA-C alleles the fewest. A later analysis associated about 18,000 TCR beta sequences with specific HLA alleles at a false discovery rate of 0.05. HLA typing was unavailable for some donors at each locus, so association tests used only the typed subset. Sequencing depth was assumed to be roughly uniform across donors in the presence/absence analyses, though that assumption may not hold. A later genetic analysis associated a missense DCLRE1C variant with V-gene and J-gene trimming of TCR beta chains, and an independent cohort replicated the association. Immune exposure information for the cohort was limited to CMV serostatus. A later analysis reported that several top co-occurrence clusters appeared linked to parvovirus B19, influenza, CMV and Epstein-Barr virus. While some public TCRs were present in many individuals, most TCR sequences turned up only very rarely across donors. According to a later analysis, most CMV-associated TCR beta chains appeared to be HLA-restricted, and the HLA associations seemed to be driven largely by CMV exposure. Compared with the approximately 670-donor mean, donors in an Asian-associated ancestry cluster had fewer N-insertions in productive TCRs, according to a later genetic analysis. Linkage disequilibrium might explain the correlated functional status among segregating V segments, but an unknown experimental factor could not be ruled out. In vitro tests confirmed that a few of the cytomegalovirus-associated TCR beta chains recognize cytomegalovirus antigens. The earlier analysis of almost 600 of the donors excluded 15 to 20 rarely observed V segments, including chromosome 9 orphons, because counts were too low. The authors suggested that the approach could potentially be generalized to other disease states and immunological phenotypes. In an earlier analysis of several hundred of the donors, most TCR beta V segments were observed in productive rearrangements about 87% or about 30% of the time, broadly matching IMGT annotations. The cohort was sequenced for TCR beta chains only, and without alpha or paired-chain data the features that could be detected were limited. Strong co-occurrence of HLA alleles, especially DR and DQ, made assigning TCR associations to individual alleles difficult. A further reported finding was that TCR beta sequences accurately predicted the HLA-A and HLA-B alleles for most subjects in the first cohort. In the study, approximately 160 TCR beta chains were listed as associated with cytomegalovirus. A group of highly shared sequence variants was considered likely to be a technical artifact of the sequencing pipeline.

This clonotype was sampled from a man aged 50-59 years in good health and CMV-seropositive. The sequenced sample was PBMCs. This receptor chain uses TRBV29-1 and TRBJ2-5; 12 bases in the junction line up with TRBD1. The end of the DNA is better explained by TRBJ2-7, so the J call may be wrong. Here the CDR3 is given as CSVESGDRGPKVTYEQYF. The bases are TGCAGCGTTGAGAGTGGGGACAGGGGGCCAAAAGTCACCTACGAGCAGTACTTC.